These 19 T cell receptor beta chains were sequenced from one sample in a study of shared clonotypes between healthy human individuals. Generated by immunoSEQ multiplex PCR, the TCRdb table keeps only in-frame clones and is missing some. Of a few million clones listed, 85% to 95% were seen once; the top ten hold about 0.41%. Specimen: naive CD4+ T cells from PBMCs. Noted subset: CD45RA+ positively selected. The receptors originated from a man aged 18 to 29 in good health. Some clones in this sample may be carry-over from other donors' samples.

V gene TRBV7-8 combines with J gene TRBJ2-3, with a weak D call TRBD2 (5 bases). Germline CDR1 reads SGHVS; CDR2 reads FQNEAQ. The V gene lost 4 bases and the J gene lost 0 bases, with 11 bases spanning the gap. The CDR3 is made up of 15 amino acids. CDR3 sequence reads: CASSSAAHSTDTQYF. The DNA of the CDR3 is TGTGCCAGCAGCTCAGCGGCACATAGCACAGATACGCAGTATTTT. The variable domain in full, with the rest retrieved from reference TRBV7-8 and TRBJ2-3, is GAGVSQSPRYKVAKRGQDVALRCDPISGHVSLFWYQQALGQGPEFLTYFQNEAQLDKSGLPSDRFFAERPEGSVSTLKIQRTQQEDSAVYLCASSSAAHSTDTQYFGPGTRLTVL.

The CDR3 loop reads CASSFGGINQPQHF. The DNA of the CDR3 is TGTGCCAGCAGTTTTGGGGGGATTAATCAGCCCCAGCATTTT. The gene calls are TRBV28 and TRBJ1-5; the D gene is possibly TRBD1 (5 bases). V dropped 3 bases and J dropped 4 bases, with 10 bases sitting between them. This CDR3 contains 14 residues. Per the germline V gene, CDR1 is MDHEN and CDR2 is SYDVKM.

This clone has more than one count but fewer than ten. The rearrangement uses TRBV2 and TRBJ1-1; D might be TRBD1 (5 bases). This CDR3 spans 12 amino acids. From germline, CDR1 is SNHLY and CDR2 FYNNEI. V was cut by 9 bases and J by 1 base, with 9 bases left in between. CDR3 amino acids: CARGLANTEAFF. CDR3 in DNA: TGTGCCAGGGGACTCGCGAACACTGAAGCTTTCTTT.

The chain carries TRBV11-3 and TRBJ2-2; D remains ambiguous. V lost 5 bases and J lost 3, with 4 bases in between. CDR3 length equals 12 residues. Germline CDR1 is SGHNT and CDR2 is YENEEA. The CDR3 sequence: CASSRDTGELFF. The DNA of the CDR3 is TGTGCCAGCAGCAGGGACACCGGGGAGCTGTTTTTT.

The chain employs TRBV27 and TRBJ1-5; maybe TRBD1 (5 bases). The CDR3 is 16 residues long. CDR1 and CDR2 (germline): MNHEY, SMNVEV (reference sequence). V dropped 5 bases and J dropped 0 bases, with 14 bases sitting between them. The CDR3 coding sequence is TGTGCCAGCAGTCCAACTCAGGGATATAGCAATCAGCCCCAGCATTTT. Its protein is CASSPTQGYSNQPQHF.

The J gene is TRBJ1-2, the V gene TRBV7-2; a weak D match, TRBD1 (5 bases). Germline V gene lookup returns CDR1 SGHTA and CDR2 FQGNSA. Trimming cost V 1 base and J 4 bases, with 19 bases left between them. There are 17 residues in the CDR3. The CDR3 sequence is CASSLGPGGMGGYGYTF. The CDR3 coding sequence is TGTGCCAGCAGCTTAGGCCCCGGGGGGATGGGAGGCTATGGCTACACCTTC.

The V call is TRBV10-3, the J call TRBJ2-1, with a weak D call TRBD2 (5 bases). The CDR3 extends over 17 amino acids. V gave up 7 bases and J gave up 0 bases, with 19 bases separating them. Germline CDR1 and CDR2: ENHRY and SYGVKD. The CDR3 loop is CAIMPTGKTDSYNEQFF. The CDR3 DNA reads as TGTGCCATCATGCCTACGGGAAAGACTGACTCCTACAATGAGCAGTTCTTC.

This clone was recorded only once. This sequence joins TRBV7-8 and TRBJ2-3; weak D call: TRBD2 (6 bases). This CDR3 is 18 amino acids long. Trimming removed 3 bases from V and 9 bases from J, with 28 bases in between. Germline V gives CDR1 SGHVS, CDR2 FQNEAQ. CDR3 region: CASSFSTQGEARLVTQYF. For the CDR3, the DNA is TGTGCCAGCAGCTTCTCTACTCAAGGGGAGGCCCGCCTCGTCACGCAGTATTTT.

The chain employs TRBV27 and TRBJ2-1; tentative D call: TRBD1 (6 bases). The germline V and J ends were trimmed by 2 bases and 7 bases, with 15 bases remaining between them. The CDR3 contains 15 residues. The germline V gene has CDR1 MNHEY and CDR2 SMNVEV (reference sequence). The CDR3 region has the DNA TGTGCCAGCAGTTTACCCAGGGGCCATGGGAATGAGCAGTTCTTC. This gives the protein CASSLPRGHGNEQFF.

In this sample, this clone turned up a few times. The chain recombines TRBV6-1 with TRBJ1-5; a possible D gene is TRBD1 (6 bases). Trimming pared 6 bases from V and 1 base from J, leaving 10 bases between. Germline loops: CDR1 MNHNS, CDR2 SASEGT. The CDR3 length is 14 residues. Here the CDR3 reads CASSRGGSNQPQHF. The CDR3 DNA is TGTGCCAGCAGCAGGGGAGGGAGCAATCAGCCCCAGCATTTT.

Of note for this clone: Other nucleotide sequences in the sample specify the same CDR3. The chain recombines TRBV18 with TRBJ2-3, with D possibly TRBD2 on 5 matching bases. CDR1 KGHSH and CDR2 LQKENI come from the germline V gene. This CDR3 contains 16 residues. Trimming shortened V by 0 bases and J by 0 bases, and 10 bases separated the two germline ends. The CDR3 bases are TGTGCCAGCTCACCACCTTTCGGGGTCAGCACAGATACGCAGTATTTT. The encoded protein is CASSPPFGVSTDTQYF.

In this sample, this clone turned up once. The chain is built from TRBV28 and TRBJ2-1; TRBD1 or TRBD2 may be the D gene (6 bases each). CDR3 length equals 15 residues. Trimming stripped 6 bases from V and 1 base from J, with 13 bases between. CDR1 is MDHEN, CDR2 SYDVKM, per germline. DNA for the CDR3: TGTGCCAGCAGGGGCGGAGGGGGTTCCTACAATGAGCAGTTCTTC. Amino acid sequence: CASRGGGGSYNEQFF.

This clone was counted a single time. The rearrangement uses TRBV7-2 and TRBJ2-3; D might be TRBD2 (5 bases). Germline CDR1 and CDR2: SGHTA and FQGNSA. The CDR3 covers 17 residues. Trimming took 1 base from V and 5 from J, leaving 19 bases between them. The CDR3 coding sequence is TGTGCCAGCAGCTTAGTAGGAGCTAGCCCCTTGGGAGATACGCAGTATTTT. It translates to CASSLVGASPLGDTQYF.

The chain carries TRBV7-9 and TRBJ1-1; D is unclear. This CDR3 spans 14 amino acids. Germline CDR1 is SEHNR and CDR2 is FQNEAQ (reference sequence). With 1 base removed from V and 6 bases from J, the gap between germline ends came to 12 bases. CDR3 protein: CASSLESKGAEAFF. The CDR3 nucleotides are TGTGCCAGCAGCTTAGAGTCGAAGGGCGCTGAAGCTTTCTTT. The variable domain in full, completed from reference TRBV7-9 and TRBJ1-1, reads DTGVSQNPRHKITKRGQNVTFRCDPISEHNRLYWYRQTLGQGPEFLTYFQNEAQLEKSRLLSDRFSAERPKGSFSTLEIQRTEQGDSAMYLCASSLESKGAEAFFGQGTRLTVV.

The sample holds one count of this clone. The V and J genes are TRBV5-8 and TRBJ2-3; TRBD2 aligns across 9 bases. After removal of 0 bases from V and 2 bases from J, the junction contained 7 bases not matched to a gene. CDR1 is SGHTS and CDR2 is YDEGEE in the germline V gene. The CDR3 runs 17 residues. In DNA, the CDR3 is TGTGCCAGCAGCTTGGTGGGGGCTAGCGGGGACACAGATACGCAGTATTTT. Protein: CASSLVGASGDTDTQYF.

This clone was detected once. The chain employs TRBV10-3 and TRBJ2-5, with D perhaps TRBD2 (6 bases). The better agreement between TRBJ2-7 and the DNA end casts doubt on the J call. This CDR3 comprises 13 residues. The germline gives CDR1 ENHRY, CDR2 SYGVKD. CDR3 DNA sequence: TGTGCCACCGTGGGAGGAATCTCCTACGAGCAGTACTTC. It is translated as CATVGGISYEQYF.

The table lists this clone with a count of one. The chain carries TRBV7-2 and TRBJ2-3; 10 bases match TRBD2. The CDR3 has 18 amino acids. V lost 3 bases, J lost 4 bases, and 13 bases stayed unmatched. Germline V lookup: CDR1 SGHTA, CDR2 FQGNSA. CDR3 nucleotides: TGTGCCAGCAGCTTGACCAGGACTAGCGGCATGGTCCCAGATACGCAGTATTTT. It yields the protein CASSLTRTSGMVPDTQYF. Combining the CDR3 with reference TRBV7-2 and TRBJ2-3 gives the whole variable domain GAGVSQSPSNKVTEKGKDVELRCDPISGHTALYWYRQSLGQGLEFLIYFQGNSAPDKSGLPSDRFSAERTGGSVSTLTIQRTQQEDSAVYLCASSLTRTSGMVPDTQYFGPGTRLTVL.

This clone appeared once. This specimen includes other DNA sequences encoding the same CDR3. The V and J genes are TRBV9 and TRBJ2-3; no reliable D call. The CDR3 is made up of 13 amino acids. The V end lost 0 bases, the J end lost 4 bases, and 6 bases lay between the germline ends. Germline V gives CDR1 SGDLS, CDR2 YYNGEE. The CDR3 protein is CASSVGTADTQYF. CDR3 DNA sequence: TGTGCCAGCAGCGTAGGTACAGCAGATACGCAGTATTTT.

V usage is TRBV7-3 and J usage is TRBJ2-5, with 14 nucleotides matching TRBD2. The V gene's germline CDR1 is SGHTA and CDR2 FQGTGA. CDR3 size: 17 residues. V trimming: 2 bases; J trimming: 4 bases; junction bases outside the gene matches: 6. CDR3 protein: CASSLGTSGSQGETQYF. DNA of the CDR3: TGTGCCAGCAGCTTAGGGACTAGCGGGAGCCAGGGAGAGACCCAGTACTTC.